Listed here are 18 T cell receptor beta chains from one sample, sequenced in a study of cytotoxic CD8 clonotypes in ibrutinib-treated CLL. Sequencing used immunoSEQ multiplex PCR; TCRdb keeps in-frame clones, though not all of them. The repertoire consists of some 140,000 clones, with more than 85% occurring once and the leading ten covering about a tenth. Sequencing was performed on PBMCs, taken after 12 months of ibrutinib treatment. These receptors were taken from a human donor with chronic lymphocytic leukemia.

This clone came up a few times. V is TRBV6-5 and J is TRBJ1-2, with D tentatively TRBD1 (6 bases). Trimming left V 7 bases short and J 6 bases short, with 12 bases between. This CDR3 is 12 amino acids long. The V gene's germline CDR1 is MNHEY and CDR2 SVGAGI. DNA of the CDR3: TGTGCCAGCACCACAGGGAACAATGGCTACACCTTC. It is translated as CASTTGNNGYTF.

V gene TRBV20-1 combines with J gene TRBJ2-5; D is unresolved. Germline V CDR1 and CDR2: DFQATT, SNEGSKA (reference sequence). The CDR3 runs to 11 residues. V lost 1 base to trimming and J lost 5 bases, with 5 bases between them. The DNA for the CDR3 is TGCAGTGCTAGAGTCGGGGAGACCCAGTACTTC. It codes for CSARVGETQYF.

This chain links TRBV7-8 with TRBJ2-7, with no clear D. The germline V and J ends were trimmed by 5 bases and 7 bases, with 9 bases remaining between them. This CDR3 is built from 11 residues. Looked up from germline, CDR1 is SGHVS and CDR2 is FQNEAQ. This chain's CDR3 is CASSVPGEQYF. The CDR3 DNA is TGTGCCAGCAGCGTCCCTGGGGAGCAGTACTTC.

The chain recombines TRBV7-2 with TRBJ2-7; D perhaps matches TRBD1 (5 bases). The V end lost 1 base, the J end lost 1 base, and 11 bases lay between the germline ends. The germline CDR1 and CDR2 sequences are SGHTA and FQGNSA. The CDR3 loop spans 15 amino acids. CDR3 in amino acids: CASSLVRDRSYEQYF. The CDR3 nucleotides are TGTGCCAGCAGCTTAGTTCGCGACAGATCCTACGAGCAGTACTTC.

The chain links TRBV20-1 to TRBJ2-3; D is unclear. The germline CDR1 and CDR2 sequences are DFQATT and SNEGSKA (reference sequence). The CDR3 covers 11 residues. Between the trimmed V and J ends, which lost 4 bases and 3 bases, there was a span of 5 bases. The CDR3 DNA reads TGCAGTGCTATCACAACAGATACGCAGTATTTT. It translates to CSAITTDTQYF.

The V gene is TRBV5-1, the J gene TRBJ1-4; 7 bases fit TRBD1. The V gene's germline CDR1 is SGHRS and CDR2 YFSETQ. Unmatched junction bases numbered 2, after V lost 3 bases and J lost 3 bases. The CDR3 extends over 14 amino acids. As DNA, the CDR3 is TGCGCCAGCAGCTGGGACAGTTCTAATGAAAAACTGTTTTTT. Its translation is CASSWDSSNEKLFF.

The CDR3 DNA reads TGTGCCAGCAGCATAGGAGGACAGGGGGCTGGAGAAAAACTGTTTTTT. Translation: CASSIGGQGAGEKLFF. The chain carries TRBV7-2 and TRBJ1-4, with 11 bases matching TRBD1. The CDR3 contains 16 residues. Unmatched junction bases numbered 10, after V lost 5 bases and J lost 8 bases. Germline CDR1 and CDR2: SGHTA and FQGNSA.

This chain connects TRBV27 to TRBJ1-2; D not certain. Trimming removed 6 bases from V and 5 bases from J, with 10 bases in between. The CDR3 runs 12 residues. Germline loops: CDR1 MNHEY, CDR2 SMNVEV (reference sequence). The CDR3 region is CASSPLGYGYTF. CDR3 in DNA: TGTGCCAGCAGCCCTCTGGGTTATGGCTACACCTTC.

The chain recombines TRBV7-9 with TRBJ2-1, with a weak D call TRBD2 (6 bases). Trimming took 1 base from V and 9 from J, leaving 16 bases between them. This CDR3 region has 15 residues. Germline V gene lookup returns CDR1 SEHNR and CDR2 FQNEAQ (reference sequence). The CDR3 sequence is CASSLGMGGKVEQFF. For the CDR3, the DNA is TGTGCCAGCAGCTTAGGAATGGGGGGAAAGGTTGAGCAGTTCTTC.

This CDR3 reads CASSLGVGGIYEQYF. The CDR3 nucleotides read TGTGCCAGCAGCTTAGGAGTCGGCGGGATCTACGAGCAGTACTTC. The chain employs TRBV7-2 and TRBJ2-7; the D gene is possibly TRBD2 (6 bases). The germline V gene has CDR1 SGHTA and CDR2 FQGNSA. Deletions cut 1 base from V and 3 bases from J, with 13 bases between. The CDR3 spans 15 residues.

The rearrangement joins TRBV29-1 to TRBJ1-5; 7 bases are a match to TRBD1. The germline CDR1 and CDR2 sequences are SQVTM and ANQGSEA. V gave up 5 bases and J gave up 2 bases; unmatched junction bases: 0. The CDR3 is made up of 12 amino acids. Here the CDR3 reads CSVTGGNQPQHF. CDR3 nucleotides: TGCAGCGTTACAGGGGGCAATCAGCCCCAGCATTTT.

The count of this clone is one. The rearrangement uses TRBV2 and TRBJ2-7; the match to TRBD1 covers 9 bases. After removal of 8 bases from V and 3 bases from J, the junction contained 5 bases not matched to a gene. The germline gives CDR1 SNHLY, CDR2 FYNNEI. The CDR3 covers 13 residues. This CDR3 is CASGQGLNYEQYF. CDR3 DNA sequence: TGTGCCAGCGGACAGGGGTTAAACTACGAGCAGTACTTC. The complete variable domain, with remaining parts taken from reference TRBV2 and TRBJ2-7, reads EPEVTQTPSHQVTQMGQEVILRCVPISNHLYFYWYRQILGQKVEFLVSFYNNEISEKSEIFDDQFSVERPDGSNFTLKIRSTKLEDSAMYFCASGQGLNYEQYFGPGTRLTVT.

The chain couples TRBV5-1 to TRBJ2-5, with 13 bases matching TRBD2. CDR3 length: 21 residues. The ends lost 1 base at V and 1 base at J; junction bases unmatched: 16. Germline CDR1 SGHRS, CDR2 YFSETQ. CDR3 residues: CASSLTRTSGRKGTPQETQYF. CDR3 bases: TGCGCCAGCAGCTTGACCCGGACTAGCGGGAGAAAGGGGACACCCCAAGAGACCCAGTACTTC.

The CDR3 region has the DNA TGTGCCAGCAGTGGGCTAGCGGGAGTATGGGGCACCGGGGAGCTGTTTTTT. This encodes CASSGLAGVWGTGELFF. J is TRBJ2-2 and V is TRBV27; 10 bases map to TRBD2. V lost 5 bases to trimming and J lost 4 bases; unmatched junction nucleotides: 10. The length of the CDR3 is 17 residues. CDR1 is MNHEY and CDR2 is SMNVEV in the germline V gene (reference sequence).

This chain uses TRBV19 with TRBJ2-2; D call uncertain. Trimming pared 7 bases from V and 0 bases from J, leaving 12 bases between. Per germline, CDR1 LNHDA and CDR2 SQIVND (reference sequence). The CDR3 loop spans 15 amino acids. The CDR3 bases are TGTGCCAGTACCCGAGACTTGCCGAACACCGGGGAGCTGTTTTTT. This encodes CASTRDLPNTGELFF. The full variable domain, rest sourced from reference TRBV19 and TRBJ2-2, is DGGITQSPKYLFRKEGQNVTLSCEQNLNHDAMYWYRQDPGQGLRLIYYSQIVNDFQKGDIAEGYSVSREKKESFPLTVTSAQKNPTAFYLCASTRDLPNTGELFFGEGSRLTVL.

J is TRBJ2-3 and V is TRBV6-1, with D maybe TRBD2 (5 bases). The germline V gene encodes CDR1 MNHNS and CDR2 SASEGT. The V end was cut by 7 bases, the J end by 1 base, with 15 bases between. The CDR3 is 15 residues long. The CDR3 DNA follows: TGTGCCAGCATTACCACTAGTCTTGGCACAGATACGCAGTATTTT. It translates to CASITTSLGTDTQYF.

The chain is built from TRBV6-5 and TRBJ2-7; 8 nucleotides align to TRBD2. The CDR3 spans 15 residues. CDR1 is MNHEY and CDR2 is SVGAGI in the germline V gene. With V trimmed by 2 bases and J by 3 bases, 6 bases remained unmatched. CDR3: CASSYTGGLGYEQYF. CDR3 nucleotides: TGTGCCAGCAGTTACACGGGGGGGTTGGGCTACGAGCAGTACTTC.

The rearrangement uses TRBV5-1 and TRBJ2-5; D could derive from TRBD1 or TRBD2 (5 bases each). The V and J ends lost 3 bases and 2 bases respectively, with 11 bases between them. This CDR3 region has 14 residues. CDR1 and CDR2 from the germline V gene are SGHRS and YFSETQ. CDR3 region: CASSSRDGQETQYF. The DNA for the CDR3 is TGCGCCAGCAGCTCCCGGGACGGGCAAGAGACCCAGTACTTC.